This is a list of T cell receptor beta chains from one sample in a study of monozygotic twins with cystic fibrosis. The table came from immunoSEQ multiplex PCR; TCRdb's copy has only in-frame clones and leaves some out. The sample contains around 11,000 clones, around 97% of which appear only once. The sequenced material came from blood. The receptors shown here come from a boy aged 5-17 years with cystic fibrosis. Both conserved end residues are part of each CDR3. D genes are given only for firm matches. Rows give clone size only sometimes, using once, few, many, or a class for an expanded clone.

v_call	j_call	clone_size	d_call	cdr3_nt	cdr3_aa
TRBV27	TRBJ2-1	once	NA	TGTGCCAGCAGTTTTAGCACCTACAATGAGCAGTTCTTC	CASSFSTYNEQFF
TRBV5-1	TRBJ1-1	NA	NA	TGCGCCAGCAGCGTAACACAGGGTTCCACTGAAGCTTTCTTT	CASSVTQGSTEAFF
TRBV11-1	TRBJ2-7	NA	TRBD1	TGTGCCAGCAGCTTAGGCTCTCGGTGGGACAGGGACCTCTACGAGCAGTACTTC	CASSLGSRWDRDLYEQYF
TRBV2	TRBJ1-1	NA	NA	TGTGCCAGCAGTGGTCAGTTGAACACTGAAGCTTTCTTT	CASSGQLNTEAFF
TRBV28	TRBJ1-5	NA	NA	TGTGCCAGCAGTTTTTCCGATACCCTGAGCAGCAATCAGCCCCAGCATTTT	CASSFSDTLSSNQPQHF
TRBV27	TRBJ1-2	NA	TRBD1	TGTGCCAGCAGCCCGAATGGACAGGGACGAGTAGAATATGGCTACACCTTC	CASSPNGQGRVEYGYTF
TRBV7-2	TRBJ2-3	NA	NA	TGTGCCAGCAGCTTAGAATTTATTACAGATACGCAGTATTTT	CASSLEFITDTQYF
TRBV9	TRBJ2-7	NA	NA	TGTGCCAGCAGCCCCCCCTCCTACGAGCAGTACTTC	CASSPPSYEQYF
TRBV14	TRBJ2-2	once	TRBD2	TGTGCCAGCAGCCAAGCCGGGAGGTACACCGGGGAGCTGTTTTTT	CASSQAGRYTGELFF
TRBV19	TRBJ1-3	NA	NA	TGTGCCAGTAGTATGGCCAGGGGAGGAAACACCATATATTTT	CASSMARGGNTIYF
TRBV5-6	TRBJ2-2	NA	NA	TGTGCCAGCTTCTCCCCTGGGGCGGTCACCGGGGAGCTGTTTTTT	CASFSPGAVTGELFF
TRBV18	TRBJ2-3	once	NA	TGTGCCAGCTCACCACCGGTGGGCACAGATACGCAGTATTTT	CASSPPVGTDTQYF
TRBV5-1	TRBJ1-1	NA	NA	TGCGCCAGCAGCCCCCTAGGGTACTTGGAAGCTTTCTTT	CASSPLGYLEAFF
TRBV30	TRBJ1-2	few	TRBD1	TGTGCCTGGAGTCCCCGGGACAGGACGACCTATGGCTACACCTTC	CAWSPRDRTTYGYTF
TRBV28	TRBJ2-7	NA	NA	TGTGCCAGCAAACAGAGTACCTACGAGCAGTACTTC	CASKQSTYEQYF
TRBV27	TRBJ2-5	NA	TRBD1	TGTGCCAGCAGCACCAACAGGGGCCCGTGGGCGGCCCAGTACTTC	CASSTNRGPWAAQYF
TRBV7-9	TRBJ2-7	NA	NA	TGTGCCAGCAGTAAACCCCTACAGGGATCCTACGAGCAGTACTTC	CASSKPLQGSYEQYF
TRBV19	TRBJ2-7	NA	NA	TGTGCCAGTAGTATATACAAGGGGGGCCACGAGCAGTACTTC	CASSIYKGGHEQYF
TRBV28	TRBJ1-2	NA	TRBD1	TGTGCCAGCAGTATTCAGGGGGTAGTCTATGGCTACACCTTC	CASSIQGVVYGYTF
TRBV9	TRBJ1-2	NA	NA	TGTGCCAGCAGCCAACTCACAGGGCAGAGGGGCTACACCTTC	CASSQLTGQRGYTF
TRBV11-3	TRBJ2-2	NA	NA	TGTGCCAGCAGCTTACACGGATCGAACACCGGGGAGCTGTTTTTT	CASSLHGSNTGELFF
TRBV28	TRBJ1-4	NA	NA	TGTGCCAGCAGTTTATTACAGGGTGCAACTAATGAAAAACTGTTTTTT	CASSLLQGATNEKLFF
TRBV11-1	TRBJ2-3	NA	TRBD1	TGTGCCAGCAGCTTAGAGGGGGCACGGACAGATACGCAGTATTTT	CASSLEGARTDTQYF
TRBV28	TRBJ1-2	NA	NA	TGTGCCAGCAGTCTAGCTAACTATGGCTACACCTTC	CASSLANYGYTF
TRBV6-6	TRBJ1-1	NA	NA	TGTGCCAGCGAAACAGCCATATTAAAAAACACTGAAGCTTTCTTT	CASETAILKNTEAFF
TRBV7-6	TRBJ2-1	NA	NA	TGTGCCAGCAGCTCGCAAGGCTACAATGAGCAGTTCTTC	CASSSQGYNEQFF
TRBV4-1	TRBJ2-7	NA	TRBD1	TGCGCCAGCAGCCAAGATTGGACAGGGACACCGGAGCAGTACTTC	CASSQDWTGTPEQYF
TRBV9	TRBJ1-2	NA	TRBD1	TGTGCCAGCAGCGGGGGACAGGGCGGCTATGGCTACACCTTC	CASSGGQGGYGYTF
TRBV11-2	TRBJ2-1	NA	NA	TGTGCCAGCAGCTTAGTTCATGAGCAGTTCTTC	CASSLVHEQFF
TRBV7-9	TRBJ2-1	once	TRBD2	TGTGCCAGCCTCAGCGGGGTCGATGAGCAGTTCTTC	CASLSGVDEQFF
TRBV27	TRBJ2-5	once	NA	TGTGCCAGCAGTTTATACCCGTACCAAGAGACCCAGTACTTC	CASSLYPYQETQYF
TRBV11-2	TRBJ1-4	NA	NA	TGTGCCAGCAGCTTTTTCCAGGGCTTTAATGAAAAACTGTTTTTT	CASSFFQGFNEKLFF
TRBV7-3	TRBJ2-1	NA	NA	TGTGCCAGCAGCTTGGGGGGAGCCCCGTTCTTC	CASSLGGAPFF
TRBV30	TRBJ2-1	once	NA	TGTGCCTGGAGAGGGAGCTCCTACAATGAGCAGTTCTTC	CAWRGSSYNEQFF
TRBV7-8	TRBJ2-3	NA	NA	TGTGCCAGCAGCGAAGGCCGATGGCTAGCTAAAGATACGCAGTATTTT	CASSEGRWLAKDTQYF
TRBV29-1	TRBJ1-1	NA	NA	TGCAGCGTTTTCCCCCCGAACACTGAAGCTTTCTTT	CSVFPPNTEAFF
TRBV5-1	TRBJ2-6	NA	NA	TGCGCCAGCAGCCTGGACGGACACTCTGGGGCCAACGTCCTGACTTTC	CASSLDGHSGANVLTF
TRBV27	TRBJ2-7	NA	NA	TGTGCCAGCAGTTTACACGACGGCTACGAGCAGTACTTC	CASSLHDGYEQYF
TRBV29-1	TRBJ2-5	NA	TRBD2	TGCAGCGGACGAATAACCAGCGGGAGGTACCAAGAGACCCAGTACTTC	CSGRITSGRYQETQYF
TRBV9	TRBJ2-5	NA	NA	TGTGCCAGCAGCTCCCAAGAAGAGACCCAGTACTTC	CASSSQEETQYF
TRBV11-2	TRBJ2-3	NA	NA	TGTGCCAGCAGCCCCGAGGGCCTCACCGGACCTAGCACAGATACGCAGTATTTT	CASSPEGLTGPSTDTQYF